This T cell receptor beta chain was recovered during a study of blood T cells in healthy people across ages. General study results and limits: The long-lived group displayed more naive CD4+ cells, plus higher diversity, than the aged donors did. No conclusive comparison of naive versus antigen-experienced cells was possible with unsorted PBMCs.

In regard to this clonotype: Its specificity is unknown. A single base separates this from a much larger clone, so it may be a read error.

A second PCR, run for roughly 6 to 11 cycles, used a sample-barcoded 5' primer plus a J-beta primer mix. MiXCR, run by TCRdb on the 5' RACE reads, gives a single entry per CDR3 protein. The top ten clones hold around 9.6% of a sample with more than 750,000 distinct CDR3 sequences, 25% to 35% of them seen once. The same data also went into a second study, on T cells of mothers and their children. That source reports: RNA was extracted, and all of it went into cDNA synthesis at about 1.4 ug per 15 ul.

Source material: blood. The receptor was isolated from a woman between 40 and 55 years old in good health.

The CDR3 bases are TGTGCCAGCAGCCCCCTTGTCTTAGAGACCCAGTACTTC. Residues: CASSPLVLETQYF. This chain joins TRBV7-3 and TRBJ2-4; the D is unclear. The J call is doubtful: the DNA matches TRBJ2-5 better. The germline gives CDR1 SGHTA, CDR2 FQGTGA. The CDR3 covers 13 residues.